This T cell receptor beta chain came from a study of blood T cells in healthy people across ages. V shed 5 bases and J 15 bases; nucleotides not matched to a gene: 13. Per the germline V gene, CDR1 is SGHTA and CDR2 is FQGNSA. The CDR3 has 13 amino acids. A J-beta primer mix and a sample-barcoded 5' primer were used in a second PCR of roughly 7 to 12 cycles. TCRdb itself ran the 5' RACE reads through MiXCR, one entry per CDR3 protein. The table shows approximately 810,000 distinct CDR3 sequences, with under 30% occurring only once. A remark on this clonotype: This may arise from a read error, as a much more abundant clone is one base away.

The sample taken for sequencing was blood. The rearrangement joins TRBV7-2 to TRBJ2-1; 7 bases align to TRBD2. This receptor was taken from an elderly woman in good health. The CDR3 nucleotides read TGTGCCAGCAGCCAGGGAGAGACTAGCCTTGCGTTCTTC. Its protein is CASSQGETSLAFF.